The present entry profiles one T cell receptor (beta chain) with its context. Its cognate antigen has yet to be identified. No much larger clone is present one base from it, and per-base qualities are unavailable. This entry belongs to a study of blood T cell repertoires in COVID-19 (dated by TCRdb to 2020 to 2021). With respect to the entire study: Samples covering the acute and convalescent phases of COVID-19 were provided by collaborators in the United States, Italy and Spain. The prospective study material was composed of cDNA or gDNA derived from T cells, B-cell-depleted T cells, or PBMCs. Deeply sampled blood TCRbeta repertoires from subjects exposed to, actively infected with, or recovered from COVID-19 were included in the dataset. A freely available public database, intended as a resource for researchers studying the immune response to SARS-CoV-2, is where the repertoires were released. The samples were drawn from two sources: the first 160 participants of the ongoing ImmuneRACE study, and some 1,300 subjects contributed by 6 global collaborators. The sample metadata nearly always contained a de-identified subject ID, COVID-19 status, age in years and sex. Where available, HLA class I and class II types were obtained from metadata supplied by the sample provider rather than from assay-based typing.

Cut back by 1 base and 3 bases, the V and J ends lie 12 bases apart. CDR3 length: 15 amino acids, cysteine to phenylalanine. Only the CDR3 region is kept as DNA, spanning 45 bases read in frame from base 1. CDR1 and CDR2, looked up from the germline V gene, are MGHRA and YSYEKL. The immunoSEQ Assay, a bias-controlled multiplex PCR, was used to amplify TCRbeta CDR3 regions from genomic DNA. From the authors' description of their analysis: The number of nucleated cells in each sample was estimated by amplification of reference gene primers within the assay. To quantify the absolute abundance of each unique TCRbeta CDR3 rearrangement, sequence reads were collapsed and filtered. For each sample, productive Simpson clonality was calculated by taking the square root of Simpson's diversity index across productive rearrangements. TCRdb stores this immuneACCESS table with in-frame sequences only. Part of the clones is absent; in the studies checked, under half of the shortfall reflects unresolved V genes, and no reason is known for the rest. V, J and clone size derive from that table, while D and trimming were established from the DNA sequence. Counted in this sample were almost 500,000 clones; about nine tenths of them appeared once. Roughly 8% of the sample is held by the ten biggest clonotypes.

Participants in the prospective study were enrolled through a virtual design, were aged 18 to 89 years, and lived in roughly 26 United States geographic areas. Cohort assignment in the prospective study relied on participant-reported clinical history from a screening survey and a study questionnaire. ImmuneRACE Cohort 3 recovered participants were defined by two consecutive negative NP/OP PCR tests, healthcare professional clearance, or symptom resolution. In the prospective study, mobile phlebotomists collected whole blood, serum and a nasopharyngeal or oropharyngeal swab from each participant. Prospective study participants could optionally give additional blood draws and questionnaires over an approximately two-month period. Prospective study blood samples were shipped either frozen or at room temperature before DNA extraction. What the study reported, not specific to this receptor: How much clinical and demographic metadata was included differed by source and by participant, and the metadata was provided uncurated.

The receptor was derived from a woman aged 55-70 years who had recovered from COVID-19. The chain is assembled from TRBV4-1 and TRBJ2-5, with the identity of the D gene unclear. Sequencing was performed on PBMCs or T cells enriched from blood (not recorded which). CDR3 protein: CASSQAERLKETQYF. At the DNA level, the sequence is TGCGCCAGCAGCCAAGCGGAGAGACTGAAAGAGACCCAGTACTTC.